What follows are 19 T cell receptor beta chains derived from one specimen sequenced in a study of OX40 agonist ivuxolimab in advanced cancers. Clones were read by immunoSEQ multiplex PCR, and TCRdb kept only the in-frame ones, dropping some. The data hold tens of thousands of clones, with 70% to 90% observed a single time. The material was CD4+ or CD8+ T cells sorted from blood, obtained in a trial of the OX40 agonist ivuxolimab. Source of these receptors: an adult with an advanced solid tumor such as melanoma, head and neck, liver or kidney cancer.

The table lists this clone with a count of one. The chain employs TRBV30 and TRBJ2-3, with a tentative D call TRBD1 (6 bases). Germline lookup yields CDR1 GTSNPN and CDR2 SVGIG (reference sequence). Trimming took 2 bases from V and 2 from J, leaving 14 bases between them. This CDR3 is built from 15 residues. CDR3 protein: CAWSLGAGFTDTQYF. CDR3 bases: TGTGCCTGGAGTTTGGGGGCAGGGTTCACAGATACGCAGTATTTT.

V and J are TRBV19 and TRBJ1-1, with D tentatively TRBD1 (5 bases). The germline V gene has CDR1 LNHDA and CDR2 SQIVND (reference sequence). This CDR3 is 16 amino acids long. Trimming cost V 5 bases and J 0 bases, with 16 bases left between them. DNA for the CDR3: TGTGCCAGTAGTCTGGGGCAGGAAGGCCTGAACACTGAAGCTTTCTTT. It encodes CASSLGQEGLNTEAFF.

The chain links TRBV7-3 to TRBJ2-3; 8 positions agree with TRBD2. This CDR3 has 15 amino acids. The germline V gene has CDR1 SGHTA and CDR2 FQGTGA. With 0 bases clipped from V and 7 bases from J, the junction kept 6 bases outside the gene matches. The CDR3 spells CASSLTRGGGHTQYF. CDR3 nucleotides: TGTGCCAGCAGCTTAACGCGGGGCGGGGGGCATACGCAGTATTTT.

This clone was found once. The chain carries TRBV6-1 and TRBJ2-3; 7 bases align to TRBD2. The V gene end was trimmed by 1 base and the J gene end by 1 base; junction bases not matched to a gene: 5. The germline V gene has CDR1 MNHNS and CDR2 SASEGT. The CDR3 has 16 residues. CDR3 sequence (DNA): TGTGCCAGCAGTGAAGAAGCGGGGTTCGGCACAGATACGCAGTATTTT. Protein sequence: CASSEEAGFGTDTQYF.

J is TRBJ1-1 and V is TRBV7-9; 10 positions match TRBD1. Unmatched junction bases numbered 15, after V lost 5 bases and J lost 3 bases. CDR3 size: 18 residues. Germline-derived CDR1 and CDR2 are SEHNR and FQNEAQ (reference sequence). The CDR3 DNA follows: TGTGCCAGCAGCGCCGGGACAGGGGCTAAGAATGGGCACACTGAAGCTTTCTTT. Its protein is CASSAGTGAKNGHTEAFF.

This clone was observed once. The chain links TRBV28 to TRBJ2-7; TRBD2 matches at 12 bases. Germline-derived CDR1 and CDR2 are MDHEN and SYDVKM. V dropped 7 bases and J dropped 3; count of bases not matched to a gene: 7. The CDR3 loop spans 15 amino acids. The CDR3 DNA reads TGTGCCAGCACCCAGGGACTAGCGGGTAACTACGAGCAGTACTTC. Protein: CASTQGLAGNYEQYF.

This sequence joins TRBV7-9 and TRBJ1-2; D unresolved. CDR3 length: 14 residues. CDR1 is SEHNR and CDR2 is FQNEAQ in the germline V gene (reference sequence). Trimming left V 4 bases short and J 3 bases short, with 12 bases between. The CDR3: CASSSLHEDYGYTF. The CDR3 nucleotides are TGTGCCAGCAGCTCCCTTCATGAAGACTATGGCTACACCTTC. The full variable domain, its missing parts supplied by reference TRBV7-9 and TRBJ1-2, is DTGVSQNPRHKITKRGQNVTFRCDPISEHNRLYWYRQTLGQGPEFLTYFQNEAQLEKSRLLSDRFSAERPKGSFSTLEIQRTEQGDSAMYLCASSSLHEDYGYTFGSGTRLTVV.

V gene TRBV14 combines with J gene TRBJ1-5; D gene ambiguous. V lost 5 bases and J lost 4, with 12 bases in between. This CDR3 contains 14 residues. Germline lookup yields CDR1 SGHDN and CDR2 FVKESK. This chain's CDR3 is CASSSGKGNQPQHF. In DNA form, the CDR3 reads TGTGCCAGCAGCTCCGGTAAAGGGAATCAGCCCCAGCATTTT.

The chain employs TRBV28 and TRBJ1-1; D is perhaps TRBD1 (6 bases). The CDR3 is made up of 14 amino acids. Germline lookup yields CDR1 MDHEN and CDR2 SYDVKM. V lost 5 bases to trimming and J lost 4 bases, with 14 bases between them. The CDR3 bases are TGTGCCAGCAGTCTAGTCCTACAGGGCACTGAAGCTTTCTTT. Its translation: CASSLVLQGTEAFF.

This CDR3 reads CASSSGIVNQPQHF. DNA for the CDR3: TGTGCCAGCAGCTCAGGGATCGTCAATCAGCCCCAGCATTTT. This sequence joins TRBV6-1 and TRBJ1-5; maybe TRBD1 (5 bases). V lost 6 bases and J lost 3, with 12 bases in between. Germline CDR1 is MNHNS and CDR2 is SASEGT. The CDR3 spans 14 residues.

This rearrangement joins TRBV6-5 to TRBJ1-1; tentative D call: TRBD1 (6 bases). V was trimmed by 5 bases and J by 1 base, leaving 11 bases between them. The germline V gene encodes CDR1 MNHEY and CDR2 SVGAGI. This CDR3 has 14 residues. The CDR3 DNA sequence: TGTGCCAGCAGTAACTGGGGGCAGAACACTGAAGCTTTCTTT. Protein: CASSNWGQNTEAFF.

This clone came up a few times. The chain is built from TRBV28 and TRBJ1-1; the match to TRBD1 covers 9 bases. The CDR3 consists of 14 residues. Germline CDR1 is MDHEN and CDR2 is SYDVKM. Trimming cost V 4 bases and J 5 bases; bases outside gene matches: 5. The CDR3 DNA follows: TGTGCCAGCAGTTCGTACAGGGGGCGGACTGAAGCTTTCTTT. Its protein product is CASSSYRGRTEAFF.

The chain joins TRBV18 to TRBJ2-5, with TRBD1 identical over 10 bases. With V trimmed by 5 bases and J by 5 bases, 5 bases remained unmatched. The CDR3 contains 14 residues. Germline CDR1 is KGHSH and CDR2 is LQKENI. In DNA form, the CDR3 reads TGTGCCAGCTCAGAAGGACAGGGGGTGGAGACCCAGTACTTC. It encodes CASSEGQGVETQYF. Using reference TRBV18 and TRBJ2-5 for the parts outside the CDR3, the full variable domain is NAGVMQNPRHLVRRRGQEARLRCSPMKGHSHVYWYRQLPEEGLKFMVYLQKENIIDESGMPKERFSAEFPKEGPSILRIQQVVRGDSAAYFCASSEGQGVETQYFGPGTRLLVL.

The rearrangement links TRBV2 to TRBJ2-1, with TRBD1 identical over 9 bases. The germline V gene encodes CDR1 SNHLY and CDR2 FYNNEI. The CDR3 covers 14 residues. V lost 6 bases, J lost 6 bases, and 6 bases stayed unmatched. For the CDR3, the DNA is TGTGCCAGCAGGGGACAGGGAGGTCTCAATGAGCAGTTCTTC. Translated: CASRGQGGLNEQFF.

The chain combines TRBV6-1 with TRBJ2-7, with 8 positions matching TRBD2. Per the germline V gene, CDR1 is MNHNS and CDR2 is SASEGT. The ends lost 0 bases at V and 3 bases at J; junction bases unmatched: 4. The CDR3 runs to 15 residues. The CDR3 DNA follows: TGTGCCAGCAGTGAAGCCGGGGCGGGAGGCTACGAGCAGTACTTC. It encodes CASSEAGAGGYEQYF.

In DNA form, the CDR3 reads TGTGCCACCTTAGCGGGGGGCTCCACAGATACGCAGTATTTT. Residues: CATLAGGSTDTQYF. The chain uses TRBV6-1 and TRBJ2-3; 10 bases align to TRBD2. The ends lost 10 bases at V and 2 bases at J; junction bases unmatched: 6. CDR3 length equals 14 residues. CDR1 and CDR2 (germline): MNHNS, SASEGT.

The chain employs TRBV5-4 and TRBJ1-3; D perhaps matches TRBD1 (5 bases). The V and J ends lost 0 bases and 8 bases respectively, with 12 bases between them. Germline V lookup: CDR1 SGHNT, CDR2 YYREEE (reference sequence). The CDR3 is made up of 14 amino acids. CDR3 sequence: CASSLAQGRDTIYF. CDR3 sequence (DNA): TGTGCCAGCAGCTTGGCCCAGGGTCGGGACACCATATATTTT.

This chain joins TRBV4-2 and TRBJ1-5, with D perhaps matching TRBD1 (5 bases). Trimming removed 0 bases at V and 7 bases at J, with 13 bases between. Looked up from germline, CDR1 is LGHNA and CDR2 is YNFKEQ. The CDR3 has 15 residues. The CDR3 loop is CASSQEGGGGQPQHF. CDR3 in DNA: TGTGCCAGCAGCCAAGAGGGGGGAGGAGGGCAGCCCCAGCATTTT.

This chain links TRBV28 with TRBJ1-1; 7 positions agree with TRBD1. V lost 5 bases, J lost 5 bases, and 11 bases stayed unmatched. CDR1 and CDR2 (germline): MDHEN, SYDVKM. The CDR3 length is 15 residues. CDR3 protein: CASSPPDRDDTEAFF. The DNA of the CDR3 is TGTGCCAGCAGTCCGCCCGACAGGGACGATACTGAAGCTTTCTTT.